This TCR beta chain was identified during a study of cytomegalovirus exposure and HLA in healthy donors (dated by TCRdb to about 2017). Study-level background: An earlier analysis of 587 of the donors reported 276 Gb of sequence data and 117 million unique TCR beta sequences obtained from around 190 million T cells. An early release covering around 630 HLA-typed donors comprised roughly 300 gigabases of sequencing data and roughly 85 million unique TCR sequences. Among the approximately 400 genotyped donors, around 81% belonged to the genetic ancestry cluster associated with self-reported Caucasian donors. The study aimed to test whether cataloging public T cell receptors could reveal signatures of past pathogen exposure. Using immunosequencing, the study profiled T cell repertoires from 640 or so subjects and related those repertoires to cytomegalovirus serostatus. A separate validation cohort of over 95 different subjects was used in addition to the roughly 670-subject first cohort. To predict cytomegalovirus infection status, the study combined high-throughput TCR immunosequencing, statistical association of individual TCRs with disease status, and machine learning. In a later analysis, previously published TCR beta repertoires from 666 donors were re-analyzed and high-resolution HLA genotyping was added so that TCR occurrence patterns could be studied. Rather than drawing on any new phenotypic data, the later analysis identified candidate immune exposures from TCR beta sequences and the way those sequences occurred across donors. To decide whether each TCR beta V gene segment behaved as functional or pseudogenic, an earlier analysis of fewer than 750 of the donors relied on high-throughput TCR beta sequencing. Donor age, sex, ethnicity and CMV serostatus were compiled alongside the repertoire data. In a later genetic analysis, genome-wide SNP genotypes for about three fifths of the roughly 670 donors were used, and that subset was treated as a discovery cohort. Every repertoire in the discovery cohort had been generated on one and the same sequencing platform. HLA typing included class I and class II loci at four-digit resolution. Typing coverage differed by locus: A, B, C, DRB1 and DQB1 were typed in about 620-630 donors, DQA1 in about 500, DPA1 in some 570, and DPB1 in 450 to 490. Five DR-DQ haplotypes were treated as single units for association and clustering because of strong linkage in the cohort. On average, 235,054 unique TCR beta nucleotide sequences were sequenced per donor among 300 to 500 genotyped donors of the cohort, with around 19% of those sequences being non-productive. Overall study outcomes, separate from this receptor: Over 15 rarely observed V segments, including chromosome 9 orphons, were excluded from the earlier analysis of about 600 of the donors because counts were too low. This cohort had only TCR beta chains sequenced, and the lack of alpha or paired-chain data limited which features could be detected. In a later analysis, the rate of TCR association differed among HLA loci, with DRB1 alleles having the most associated TCRs and HLA-C alleles having the fewest. According to a later genetic analysis, donors in an Asian-associated ancestry cluster had fewer N-insertions in productive TCRs than the approximately 700-donor mean. Correlated functional status among segregating V segments might reflect linkage disequilibrium, but an unknown experimental factor could not be ruled out. In an earlier analysis of roughly 500 of the donors, most TCR beta V segments appeared in productive rearrangements about 87% or about 30% of the time, broadly matching IMGT annotations. An association between a missense DCLRE1C variant and V-gene and J-gene trimming of TCR beta chains was found in a later genetic analysis and replicated in an independent cohort. A total of roughly 160 TCR beta chains were listed by the study as associated with cytomegalovirus. Assigning TCR associations to individual alleles was difficult when HLA alleles, especially DR and DQ, strongly co-occurred. The classifier was reported to diagnose cytomegalovirus status with high specificity and sensitivity in both the original and validation cohorts. A few of the identified cytomegalovirus-associated TCR beta chains were confirmed in vitro to be specific for cytomegalovirus antigens. A later analysis reported that several top co-occurrence clusters appeared linked to parvovirus B19, influenza, CMV and Epstein-Barr virus. The presence/absence analyses assumed that sequencing depth was roughly uniform across donors, and that assumption may not be true. In a later analysis, some 17,000 TCR beta sequences were associated with specific HLA alleles at a false discovery rate of 0.05. The authors suggested that the approach could potentially be generalized to other disease states and immunological phenotypes. CMV serostatus was the only immune exposure information available for the cohort. The sequencing pipeline was judged likely to have produced a cluster of highly shared sequence variants as a technical artifact. Most TCR sequences were seen in very few donors, while some public TCRs were found in many individuals. Because some donors lacked HLA typing at each locus, the association tests relied only on the typed subset. In a later analysis, HLA-associated TCR beta chains were found to be more clonally expanded and to have lower generation probabilities than equally common non-associated chains. Some IMGT-functional V segments, including TRBV6-2 and TRBV6-3, could not be told apart with the 87-base-pair reads, so those segments were excluded. A further reported finding was that TCR beta sequences accurately predicted the HLA-A and HLA-B alleles for most subjects in the first cohort. In a later analysis, most CMV-associated TCR beta chains were found to appear HLA-restricted, with HLA associations seemingly driven largely by CMV exposure.

The library relied on the immunoSEQ multiplex PCR assay. The multiplex PCR relied on a mix of 60 forward primers for TCR Vbeta segments and 13 reverse primers for TCR Jbeta segments. The CDR3 region of rearranged TCR beta genes was amplified from genomic DNA with a multiplex PCR assay. The amplified TCR beta libraries were sequenced on the Illumina HiSeq System as 87-base-pair reads. As for how the authors treated the data: Across the 600 to 700 repertoires, a later analysis counted approximately 83 million unique TCR beta chains, 9.5 million to 13 million of which were shared by at least two donors. To remove PCR and sequencing errors, raw reads were error-corrected and collapsed into unique sequences using a nearest-neighbor algorithm that merged closely related sequences. Alignment of CDR3 sequences to IMGT reference sequences was used to assign V, D and J gene segments. Each retained sequence needed at least a six-nucleotide match to both a V gene segment and a J gene segment. Rearrangements were classified as productive when the CDR3 lacked stop codons and remained in frame with V and J, and all other rearrangements were classified as non-productive. CDR3 was defined by IMGT convention, running from the second conserved V-encoded cysteine to the conserved J-encoded phenylalanine. In an earlier analysis of around 640 of the donors, sequences lacking an unambiguous match to a single V gene segment were excluded. In an earlier analysis of several hundred of the donors, V segments were called functional above 56.7% productive rearrangements and were called segregating when the between-donor standard deviation exceeded 5%. A statistical classification framework was developed to diagnose cytomegalovirus status using the catalog of TCR beta chain sequences. In a later analysis, TCR nucleotide sequences were compared against IMGT/GENE-DB human TR gene sequences so that V and J genes could be assigned. A later analysis assigned CDR3 sequences and most-parsimonious VDJ recombination scenarios with the TCRdist pipeline. In a later analysis, each TCR beta chain was defined by its CDR3 amino acid sequence together with its V-gene family, and reads lacking a unique V-gene family were excluded. To address suspected cross-contamination and a sequencing artifact, a later analysis removed approximately 590 highly shared, low-generation-probability nucleotide sequences. A later analysis calculated a clonal expansion index for each public chain from normalized within-repertoire ranks of inferred template counts. Generation probabilities in a later analysis came from a VDJ recombination model fitted to out-of-frame rearrangements, and those results were checked against IGoR. Hypergeometric tests were used in a later analysis to score TCR-TCR, TCR-HLA and TCR-CMV co-occurrence, with a repertoire-size bias correction applied to the TCR pairs. In a later analysis, false discovery rates were estimated by permuting HLA or CMV assignments 20 times. In a later analysis, co-occurring TCRs were grouped with DBSCAN, and TCRdist sequence similarity was added when clustering was performed within HLA-allele-positive subsets. Repertoires with fewer than 30,000 or more than 120,000 public chains were left out of co-occurrence clustering, as were roughly five repertoires with anomalous nucleotide sharing. In its TCRdb copy, this immuneACCESS table keeps in-frame sequences only and misses some clones. Where compared with another copy, unresolved V genes explain less than half of these, and the others have no known cause. V, J and clone size are those of that table, while D and trimming were read from the DNA. In this sample the table shows about 190,000 clones, roughly 80% of which occur a single time. The ten largest clones take up 3.8% of the sample.

About this clone itself: Its antigen is currently not known. Qualities for individual bases were not recorded, and no much larger clone is one base off.

The cohort was made up of around 720 healthy bone marrow donors. All cohort members were sampled while nominally healthy, although unrecorded immune exposures were likely present. The donor was CMV seronegative and was included in the group of 352 seronegative cohort members. A peripheral blood sample was collected from each donor, and TCR beta sequencing was performed on peripheral blood mononuclear cells. The Qiagen DNeasy Blood Extraction Kit was used to extract genomic DNA from the blood cell samples. The CDR3 covers 14 residues, taking in both the cysteine and the phenylalanine. Only the CDR3 region is kept as DNA, spanning 42 bases read in frame from base 1. In the germline V gene, CDR1 corresponds to SGHAT and CDR2 to FQNNGV. The germline V and J ends show losses of 8 bases and 3 bases respectively, and no gene match explains 6 bases of the junction.

The receptor was isolated from a man aged 50 to 59 in good health and CMV-seronegative. Sequencing input: PBMCs. This sequence uses TRBV11-2 and TRBJ2-2; 7 central nucleotides agree with TRBD1. The CDR3 region: CASRRTGDTGELFF. The sequenced DNA: TGTGCCAGCCGGCGTACAGGGGACACCGGGGAGCTGTTTTTT.